In its sample, the clone carrying this T cell receptor (beta chain) was seen a few times. Its antigen remains unidentified. Via CD45RO/CCR7/CD25/CD127/CD95/CD27, cells of the CD4+ naive, central memory, regulatory and stem cell-like memory subsets were sorted. Expressed TCRB transcripts were sequenced because the isolated RNA had all been reverse transcribed beforehand. An average of around 3.9 million reads was obtained for naive, central memory and regulatory T cell samples. The table came from immunoSEQ multiplex PCR; TCRdb's copy has only in-frame clones and leaves some out. There are over 600,000 clones in the sample; around 12% occur only once, and more than 0.095% lies in the top ten. The data derive from a study of beta chain features in type 1 diabetes. Findings and caveats of the study: TCRB CDR3s from Type 1 diabetes patients were moderately but significantly shorter in all four CD4+ subsets.

The V gene lost 2 bases and the J gene lost 5 bases, with 9 bases spanning the gap. Germline lookup yields CDR1 SGHTA and CDR2 FQGNSA. The CDR3 spans 13 residues. The chain couples TRBV7-2 to TRBJ2-5; D is possibly TRBD1 (6 bases). The sequence was collected from a man aged 25 to 45 with type 1 diabetes. The sequenced sample consisted of naive CD4+ T cells from blood. The DNA of the CDR3 is TGTGCCAGCAGCTTAAGGGGGTCCGAGACCCAGTACTTC. Its protein is CASSLRGSETQYF.